This T cell receptor beta chain emerged from a study of cytomegalovirus exposure and HLA in healthy donors listed by TCRdb under 2017. For the study in its entirety: According to an earlier analysis of a few hundred of the donors, roughly 180 million T cells yielded 117 million unique TCR beta sequences and around 280 Gb of sequence data. An early release that covered some 640 HLA-typed donors contained about 300 gigabases of sequencing data and tens of millions of unique TCR sequences. Of the roughly 400 genotyped donors, over 80% were placed in the genetic ancestry cluster associated with self-reported Caucasian donors. The study was designed to test whether signatures of past pathogen exposure could be identified by cataloging public T cell receptors. Using immunosequencing, the study profiled T cell repertoires from around 680 subjects and related those repertoires to cytomegalovirus serostatus. In addition to the first cohort of about 650 subjects, a separate validation cohort of 120 different subjects was used. High-throughput TCR immunosequencing, statistical association of individual TCRs with disease status, and machine learning were combined to predict cytomegalovirus infection status. To study patterns of TCR occurrence, a later analysis re-analyzed previously published TCR beta repertoires from around 670 donors and added high-resolution HLA genotyping. Rather than drawing on any new phenotypic data, the later analysis identified candidate immune exposures from TCR beta sequences and the way those sequences occurred across donors. An earlier analysis of 587 of the donors used high-throughput TCR beta sequencing to judge whether each TCR beta V gene segment behaved as functional or pseudogenic. Alongside the repertoire data, information on donor age, sex, ethnicity and CMV serostatus was compiled. In a later genetic analysis, genome-wide SNP genotypes for 398 of the 666 donors were used, and that subset was treated as a discovery cohort. Every discovery cohort repertoire had been produced on one sequencing platform. HLA typing included class I and class II loci at four-digit resolution. The number of typed donors differed by locus: about 620-640 for A, B, C, DRB1 and DQB1; 522 for DQA1; approximately 600 for DPA1; and some 450 for DPB1. About five DR-DQ haplotypes were treated as single units for association and clustering because of strong linkage in the cohort. Among almost 400 genotyped donors of the cohort, an average of approximately 240,000 unique TCR beta nucleotide sequences were sequenced per donor, roughly 18% of them non-productive. Summary of the overall study and its limitations: According to the authors, the approach could potentially be generalized to other disease states and immunological phenotypes. According to a later genetic analysis, donors in an Asian-associated ancestry cluster had fewer N-insertions in productive TCRs than the approximately 650-donor mean. A further reported finding was that TCR beta sequences accurately predicted the HLA-A and HLA-B alleles for most subjects in the first cohort. Assigning TCR associations to individual alleles was difficult when HLA alleles, especially DR and DQ, strongly co-occurred. Presence/absence analyses assumed roughly uniform sequencing depth across donors, an assumption that may not hold. Because the 87-base-pair reads could not distinguish some IMGT-functional V segments, including TRBV6-2 and TRBV6-3, those segments were excluded. While some public TCRs were present in many individuals, most TCR sequences turned up only very rarely across donors. Three of the identified cytomegalovirus-associated TCR beta chains were confirmed in vitro to be specific for cytomegalovirus antigens. In a later analysis, the rate of TCR association differed among HLA loci, with DRB1 alleles having the most associated TCRs and HLA-C alleles having the fewest. In a later genetic analysis, a missense DCLRE1C variant was associated with V-gene and J-gene trimming of TCR beta chains, and the association was replicated in an independent cohort. In a later analysis, HLA-associated TCR beta chains showed more clonal expansion and lower generation probabilities than non-associated chains that were equally common. Because counts were too low, more than 15 rarely observed V segments, including chromosome 9 orphons, were left out of the earlier analysis of 587 of the donors. The sequencing pipeline was judged likely to have produced a cluster of highly shared sequence variants as a technical artifact. In a later analysis, 16,951 TCR beta sequences were associated with specific HLA alleles at a false discovery rate of 0.05. CMV serostatus was the only immune exposure information available for the cohort. Because HLA typing was unavailable for some donors at each locus, only the typed subset was used in association tests. The classifier was reported to diagnose cytomegalovirus status with high specificity and sensitivity in both the original and validation cohorts. In the study, 150 to 200 TCR beta chains were listed as associated with cytomegalovirus. An earlier analysis of around 540 of the donors showed that most TCR beta V segments appeared in productive rearrangements either about 87% or about 30% of the time, which broadly matched IMGT annotations. According to a later analysis, most CMV-associated TCR beta chains appeared to be HLA-restricted, and the HLA associations seemed to be driven largely by CMV exposure. Linkage disequilibrium might explain the correlated functional status among segregating V segments, but an unknown experimental factor could not be excluded. The cohort was sequenced for TCR beta chains only, and without alpha or paired-chain data the features that could be detected were limited. In a later analysis, several top co-occurrence clusters were reported to appear linked to parvovirus B19, influenza, CMV and Epstein-Barr virus.

CDR1 and CDR2 are drawn from the germline V gene: WSHSY, SAAADI. The CDR3 goes from the cysteine to the phenylalanine over 14 residues. Here the CDR3 DNA is all that survives: 42 bases in frame from base 1. V gives up 4 bases and J gives up 3 bases, and the segment between their germline ends measures 13 bases. Library generation was performed with the immunoSEQ multiplex PCR assay. For the multiplex PCR, a mixture combining 60 forward primers for TCR Vbeta segments and 13 reverse primers for TCR Jbeta segments was used. The CDR3 region of rearranged TCR beta genes was amplified from genomic DNA with a multiplex PCR assay. The amplified TCR beta libraries were sequenced on the Illumina HiSeq System as 87-base-pair reads. Processing in the source paper ran as follows. In a later analysis, tens of millions of unique TCR beta chains were counted across the 500 to 850 repertoires, and roughly 11 million of these chains were shared by at least two donors. To remove PCR and sequencing errors, raw reads were error-corrected and collapsed into unique sequences using a nearest-neighbor algorithm that merged closely related sequences. To assign V, D and J gene segments, CDR3 sequences were aligned to IMGT reference sequences. For a sequence to be retained, a match of at least six nucleotides to both a V gene segment and a J gene segment was required. Rearrangements were called productive when the CDR3 lacked stop codons and stayed in frame with V and J; all others were non-productive. CDR3 was defined according to IMGT convention as the region running from the second conserved V-encoded cysteine to the conserved J-encoded phenylalanine. The earlier analysis of fewer than 700 of the donors excluded sequences that lacked an unambiguous match to a single V gene segment. In an earlier analysis of about 590 of the donors, a V segment was called functional when productive rearrangements were above 56.7%, and segregating when the standard deviation between donors exceeded 5%. A statistical classification framework was built for diagnosing cytomegalovirus status from the catalog of TCR beta chain sequences. V and J gene assignment, in a later analysis, came from comparing TCR nucleotide sequences with IMGT/GENE-DB human TR gene sequences. In a later analysis, CDR3 sequences and most-parsimonious VDJ recombination scenarios were assigned using the TCRdist pipeline. A later analysis defined each TCR beta chain by its CDR3 amino acid sequence plus V-gene family, and excluded reads lacking a unique V-gene family. A later analysis removed over 500 highly shared, low-generation-probability nucleotide sequences to deal with suspected cross-contamination and a sequencing artifact. In a later analysis, a clonal expansion index was calculated for each public chain from normalized within-repertoire ranks of inferred template counts. Generation probabilities in a later analysis came from a VDJ recombination model fitted to out-of-frame rearrangements, and those results were checked against IGoR. A later analysis scored TCR-TCR, TCR-HLA and TCR-CMV co-occurrence with hypergeometric tests, applying a repertoire-size bias correction to TCR pairs. A later analysis estimated false discovery rates by permuting HLA or CMV assignments 20 times. In a later analysis, co-occurring TCRs were grouped using DBSCAN, and TCRdist sequence similarity was added for clustering within HLA-allele-positive subsets. Repertoires with fewer than 30,000 or more than 120,000 public chains, plus five repertoires with anomalous nucleotide sharing, were excluded from co-occurrence clustering. TCRdb holds this immuneACCESS table with in-frame rearrangements only. Some clones are missing; in checked studies, unresolved V genes explain under half, and the rest has no known cause. V and J calls and clone size come straight from that table; D and trimming were deduced from the DNA. This sample has 130,000 or so clones in its table, and approximately 87% of those were observed once. More than 1.5% of the sample comes from the top ten.

The cohort comprised 710 or so healthy bone marrow donors. All cohort members were sampled while nominally healthy, although unrecorded immune exposures were likely present. The donor tested CMV seronegative and was one of the 352 seronegative cohort members. Each donor provided a peripheral blood sample, and peripheral blood mononuclear cells were used for TCR beta sequencing. The Qiagen DNeasy Blood Extraction Kit was used to extract genomic DNA from the blood cell samples. In regard to this clone: No antigen is known for it. One base away there is no much larger clone; base qualities are not given.

The sequence derives from a man aged 35-49 years in good health and CMV-seronegative. The sequenced sample was PBMCs. The rearrangement combines TRBV10-2 with TRBJ2-7, with the D gene too uncertain to name. This receptor has the CDR3 CASSGAITDYEQYF. The sequenced DNA is TGCGCCAGCAGTGGTGCCATCACAGACTACGAGCAGTACTTC.